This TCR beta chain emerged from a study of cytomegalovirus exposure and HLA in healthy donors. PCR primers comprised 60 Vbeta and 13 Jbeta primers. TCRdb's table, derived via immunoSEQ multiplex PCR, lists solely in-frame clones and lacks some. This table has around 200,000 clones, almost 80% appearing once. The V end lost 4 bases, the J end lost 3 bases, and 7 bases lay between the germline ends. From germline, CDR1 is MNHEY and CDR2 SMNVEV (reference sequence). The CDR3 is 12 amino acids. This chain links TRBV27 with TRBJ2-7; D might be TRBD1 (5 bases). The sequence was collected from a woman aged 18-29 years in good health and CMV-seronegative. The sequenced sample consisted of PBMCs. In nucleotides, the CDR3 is TGTGCCAGCAGTTCCGACAGCTACGAGCAGTACTTC. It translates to CASSSDSYEQYF.